The rows below give T cell receptor beta chains drawn from one sample of a study of cytomegalovirus exposure and HLA in healthy donors. Clones were read by immunoSEQ multiplex PCR, and TCRdb kept only the in-frame ones, dropping some. The table lists approximately 180,000 clones, around 78% of them singletons, with roughly 13% in the top ten. Sequenced: PBMCs. All receptors derive from a woman aged 45-59 years in good health and CMV-seropositive. Both conserved end residues are part of each CDR3.

v_call	cdr3_aa
TRBV9	CASQTGESSYNEQFF
TRBV5-1	CASSLEAGGAGTEAFF
TRBV5-6	CASSPIPGQNNEQFF
TRBV18	CASSSTGGAADTQYF
TRBV5-4	CASSLGTETTEAFF
TRBV6-5	CASSYDRTYGYTF
TRBV14	CASSQAFDRGLWEQFF
TRBV10-3	CATSIGQGPGEQFF
TRBV4-1	CASSQDGAKQDF
TRBV2	CASSGQGAGQPQHF
TRBV4-1	CASSQSQGQRYEQFF
TRBV5-1	CASSLNRGRYQETQYF
TRBV19	CASSYRGTGTGGGAAFF
TRBV5-1	CASRGQGEWEQYF
TRBV2	CATSRGGSYEQYF
TRBV21-1	CASSKPLVNTGELFF
TRBV6-1	CASSEGGANHF
TRBV20-1	CSASDGFDQYF
TRBV5-1	CASSPGQTTNEKLFF
TRBV4-2	CASSLGRLGQGYGYTF
TRBV30	CAWKGVPTEAFF
TRBV19	CASSILSRGAGELFF
TRBV29-1	CSVEGGRSTGELFF
TRBV7-8	CASSGRGQLGNNEQFF
TRBV7-9	CASSFFTGTGGNQPQHF
TRBV6-1	CASSEELPISPNYGYTF
TRBV19	CASSIGQGKSPLHF
TRBV5-6	CASSTGLAGLEQFF
TRBV5-1	CASSFGGGFEDEQYF
TRBV9	CASSKGDSHNEQFF
TRBV19	CASTVIGLSNQPQHF
TRBV6-6	CASSYGGNGELFF
TRBV19	CASSIWGQGLNTEAFF
TRBV6-1	CASSEPGGANVLTF
TRBV4-1	CASSQGGISTSRSYEQYF
TRBV23-1	CASSLPGQGGVTDTQYF
TRBV10-3	CAISVGGFEAFF
TRBV7-3	CASSQTPAGRGYTF
TRBV30	CAWSDRGRGNEKLFF
TRBV7-9	CASHIRGGRKDGYTF
TRBV15	CATSRRDTLSGDTQYF
TRBV5-1	CASSLELGAGETQYF
TRBV5-6	CASTGVTGELFF